These T cell receptor beta chains were read from a single sample in a study of OX40 agonist ivuxolimab in advanced cancers. Sequenced by immunoSEQ multiplex PCR; TCRdb stores in-frame clones only, minus some. This sample has roughly 34,000 clones, with approximately 89% found just once. The sample was CD4+ or CD8+ T cells sorted from blood, taken in a trial of the OX40 agonist ivuxolimab. All receptors derive from an adult with an advanced solid tumor such as melanoma, head and neck, liver or kidney cancer. CDR3s include the opening cysteine and the closing phenylalanine or tryptophan. D genes are given only for firm matches. Rows give clone size only sometimes, using once, few, many, or a class for an expanded clone.

NA	TRBJ2-2	14	NA	TRBV6-5	TGTGCCAGCAGTCGTGGCAGGCCAACCGGGGAGCTGTTTTTT	CASSRGRPTGELFF
NA	TRBJ1-4	13	NA	TRBV5-4	TGTGCCAGCAGCTTGGAGGAACAAGAAAAACTGTTTTTT	CASSLEEQEKLFF
NA	TRBJ2-7	13	NA	TRBV5-1	TGCGCCAGCGTTCCCCCGGATTCCTACGAGCAGTACTTC	CASVPPDSYEQYF
NA	TRBJ1-1	13	NA	TRBV4-1	TGCGCCAGCAGCCAACCCGGGGGGCGGGAAGCTTTCTTT	CASSQPGGREAFF
NA	TRBJ2-4	16	NA	TRBV6-1	TGTGCCAGCAGTGAAAATCCCGGACTAGCCAAAAACATTCAGTACTTC	CASSENPGLAKNIQYF
TRBD1	TRBJ1-5	14	NA	TRBV19	TGTGCCAGTACCCGTACAGGGGGCACGCAGCCCCAGCATTTT	CASTRTGGTQPQHF
TRBD1	TRBJ1-2	17	NA	TRBV5-4	TGTGCCAGCAGCGCGGGACTAGGGACAGGAGTCTATGTGGGCTACACCTTC	CASSAGLGTGVYVGYTF
NA	TRBJ2-7	15	NA	TRBV7-6	TGTGCCAGCAGCTCCCATCCGTCCCCTGGCGCCGAGCAGTACTTC	CASSSHPSPGAEQYF
NA	TRBJ2-1	13	few	TRBV7-9	TGTGCCAGCAGCTTATATAGGGGCGATGAGCAGTTCTTC	CASSLYRGDEQFF
NA	TRBJ1-1	12	NA	TRBV30	TGTGCCTGGAGTTTGGGGCCCACTGAAGCTTTCTTT	CAWSLGPTEAFF
NA	TRBJ2-7	15	NA	TRBV5-4	TGTGCCAGCAGCTTGAGAGGGGGAGGCTCCTACGAGCAGTACTTC	CASSLRGGGSYEQYF
TRBD1	TRBJ1-6	20	once	TRBV28	TGTGCCAGCACACCGAGAGGACAGGGTGGAGTAAGCTCCTATAATTCACCCCTCCACTTT	CASTPRGQGGVSSYNSPLHF
NA	TRBJ1-2	15	NA	TRBV19	TGTGCCAGTACCCAGTGGGGCAGCACTAACTATGGCTACACCTTC	CASTQWGSTNYGYTF
NA	TRBJ1-3	15	NA	TRBV6-1	TGTGCCAGCAGTGAAGAGGACAGCTCTGGAAACACCATATATTTT	CASSEEDSSGNTIYF
NA	TRBJ2-7	14	NA	TRBV5-4	TGTGCCAGCAGCCGACCTGGACAGTACTACGAGCAGTACTTC	CASSRPGQYYEQYF
TRBD2	TRBJ2-1	15	NA	TRBV18	TGTGCCAGCTGGAGAATAGCGGGAGGGCCCGATGAGCAGTTCTTC	CASWRIAGGPDEQFF
NA	TRBJ1-2	13	NA	TRBV19	TGTGCCAGTAGTATGGGGGACTTATATGGCTACACCTTC	CASSMGDLYGYTF
NA	TRBJ2-2	15	once	TRBV19	TGTGCCAGTAGTATAGGTCTAATGAACACCGGGGAGCTGTTTTTT	CASSIGLMNTGELFF
TRBD1	TRBJ2-1	12	NA	TRBV27	TGTGCCAGCAGCCTGAAACAGGGGAAGCAGTTCTTC	CASSLKQGKQFF
TRBD1	TRBJ2-7	14	NA	TRBV6-1	TGTGCCAGCAGTGCGTTGACAGGGATCTACGAGCAGTACTTC	CASSALTGIYEQYF
TRBD2	TRBJ2-7	15	NA	TRBV4-3	TGCGCCAGCAGCCAAGATAACCGGGAGGGATACGAGCAGTACTTC	CASSQDNREGYEQYF
NA	TRBJ1-1	13	NA	TRBV11-2	TGTGCCAGCAGCTTAGAAGGGGTGACTGAAGCTTTCTTT	CASSLEGVTEAFF
NA	TRBJ1-1	13	NA	TRBV5-1	TGCGCCAGCAGCCCTACATGGGACACTGAAGCTTTCTTT	CASSPTWDTEAFF
NA	TRBJ2-5	12	NA	TRBV7-2	TGTGCCAGCAGCCAACTGCGGGAGACCCAGTACTTC	CASSQLRETQYF
NA	TRBJ2-7	12	NA	TRBV7-9	TGTGCCAGCAGTGAGGGCCTCTACGAGCAGTACTTC	CASSEGLYEQYF
NA	TRBJ1-5	15	NA	TRBV15	TGTGCCACCAGCAGAGAGCAGTCTAACAATCAGCCCCAGCATTTT	CATSREQSNNQPQHF
NA	TRBJ1-2	14	NA	TRBV2	TGTGCCAGCAGTGATCGGGGGGCTAACTATGGCTACACCTTC	CASSDRGANYGYTF
TRBD1	TRBJ2-1	15	NA	TRBV5-1	TGCGCCAGCAGCTTGGGAGGGACAGGGGGGCATGAGCAGTTCTTC	CASSLGGTGGHEQFF
NA	TRBJ1-5	11	once	TRBV30	TGTGCCTGGAGTGTAGGGGACGAAAAACATTTT	CAWSVGDEKHF
TRBD2	TRBJ2-1	15	NA	TRBV7-3	TGTGCCAGCAGCTCTACTAGCGGGTGGGACAATGAGCAGTTCTTC	CASSSTSGWDNEQFF
NA	TRBJ1-2	12	NA	TRBV2	TGTGCCAGCAGCCTATCTAACTATGGCTACACCTTC	CASSLSNYGYTF
NA	TRBJ1-5	13	NA	TRBV27	TGTGCCAGCAGTTTTACCCCTGGCCAGCCCCAGCATTTT	CASSFTPGQPQHF
NA	TRBJ2-3	16	NA	TRBV10-2	TGCGCCAGCGAGGGACAAGGGTACTCTAGCACAGATACGCAGTATTTT	CASEGQGYSSTDTQYF
NA	TRBJ1-4	14	NA	TRBV5-5	TGTGCCAGCAGCTCAGGGTTCACTAATGAAAAACTGTTTTTT	CASSSGFTNEKLFF
NA	TRBJ1-5	13	NA	TRBV27	TGTGCCAGCAGTAAACAGGTGAATCAGCCCCAGCATTTT	CASSKQVNQPQHF
NA	TRBJ2-7	11	NA	TRBV5-8	TGTGCCAGCAGCGCAAACAAAGAGCAGTACTTC	CASSANKEQYF
TRBD2	TRBJ2-2	16	NA	TRBV10-2	TGCGCCAGCATTAATAGCGGGAGGGCCCTTGGCGGGGAGCTGTTTTTT	CASINSGRALGGELFF
TRBD1	TRBJ2-5	13	NA	TRBV19	TGTGCCAGTAGTGTGACAGGGACAGAGACCCAGTACTTC	CASSVTGTETQYF
TRBD1	TRBJ1-6	23	NA	TRBV14	TGTGCCAGCAGCCAAGATCTGACGGGACAGGGATCTACTTCGAGCTCCTATAATTCACCCCTCCACTTT	CASSQDLTGQGSTSSSYNSPLHF
TRBD1	TRBJ1-6	14	NA	TRBV10-3	TGTGCCATCACCGGGACAGTCGATAATTCACCCCTCCACTTT	CAITGTVDNSPLHF
NA	TRBJ2-7	12	few	TRBV30	TGTGCCCAGAAGAGTTTCTCCGACGAGCAGTACTTC	CAQKSFSDEQYF
NA	TRBJ1-3	15	NA	TRBV5-4	TGTGCCAGCAGCTTACAGGGCCGCTCTGGAAACACCATATATTTT	CASSLQGRSGNTIYF